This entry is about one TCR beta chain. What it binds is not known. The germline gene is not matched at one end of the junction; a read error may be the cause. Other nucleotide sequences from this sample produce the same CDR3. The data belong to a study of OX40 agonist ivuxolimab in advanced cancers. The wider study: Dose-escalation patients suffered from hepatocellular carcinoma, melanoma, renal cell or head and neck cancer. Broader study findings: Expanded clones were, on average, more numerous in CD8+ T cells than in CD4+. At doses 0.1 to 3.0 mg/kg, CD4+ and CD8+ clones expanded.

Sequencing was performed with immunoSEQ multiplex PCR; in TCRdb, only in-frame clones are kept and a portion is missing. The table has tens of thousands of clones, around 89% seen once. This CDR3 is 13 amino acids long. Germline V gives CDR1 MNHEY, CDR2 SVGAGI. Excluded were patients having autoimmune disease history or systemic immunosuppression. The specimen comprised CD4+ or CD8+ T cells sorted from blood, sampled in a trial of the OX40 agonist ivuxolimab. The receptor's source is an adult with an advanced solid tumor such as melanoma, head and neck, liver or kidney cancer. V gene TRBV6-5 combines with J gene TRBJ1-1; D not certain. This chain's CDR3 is CASRLHGNTEAFF. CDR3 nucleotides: TGTGCCAGCAGACTACACGGGAACACTGAAGCCTTCTTT.